A selection of T cell receptor beta chains follows, all from one sample in a study of persistence of HIV-infected CD4 T cells. These receptors' targets are unknown. This table comes from immunoSEQ multiplex PCR, and its TCRdb copy is limited to in-frame clones, with some not included. Of about 47,000 clones in the sample, approximately 90% are singletons; the top ten hold under 2%. This sample comprised CD4+ T cells sorted from PBMCs after 18-hour stimulation, obtained from a patient who received antiretroviral therapy. These receptors were obtained from an adult man with HIV who was CMV-seropositive. The CDR3 runs from the conserved cysteine through the conserved F or W. The order of the fields is D gene, J gene, clone size, V gene, CDR3 protein, CDR3 DNA. D genes are given only for firm matches. Only part of the rows carry a size: once, few, many, or a class if the clone is expanded.

>-|TRBJ2-7|-|TRBV28
CASSLGGRYEQYF
TGTGCCAGCAGTTTAGGGGGGCGGTACGAGCAGTACTTC
>-|TRBJ2-7|-|TRBV20-1
CSASGDYEQYF
TGCAGTGCTAGCGGGGATTACGAGCAGTACTTC
>TRBD1|TRBJ2-2|-|TRBV18
CANSPDRGISGELFF
TGTGCCAACTCACCCGACAGGGGCATATCGGGGGAGCTGTTTTTT
>TRBD1|TRBJ2-7|-|TRBV4-1
CASSQDRDRAGLLSYEQYF
TGCGCCAGCAGCCAAGATCGGGACAGGGCCGGACTACTCTCCTACGAGCAGTACTTC
>-|TRBJ1-2|-|TRBV30
CAWRPLLGDYGYTF
TGTGCCTGGAGACCACTTTTAGGGGACTATGGCTACACCTTC
>TRBD1|TRBJ2-6|-|TRBV15
CATRRDRGPVPGANVLTF
TGTGCCACCAGGAGGGACAGGGGGCCAGTACCTGGGGCCAACGTCCTGACTTTC
>TRBD1|TRBJ1-6|-|TRBV23-1
CASPWDRVDSPLHF
TGCGCCAGTCCGTGGGACAGGGTTGATTCACCCCTCCACTTT
>-|TRBJ1-1|-|TRBV29-1
CSADLNTEAFF
TGCAGCGCCGACTTGAACACTGAAGCTTTCTTT
>-|TRBJ1-5|-|TRBV5-1
CASSPGSISNQPQHF
TGCGCCAGCAGCCCGGGGTCCATCAGCAATCAGCCCCAGCATTTT
>-|TRBJ2-7|few|TRBV14
CASSQGGDEQYF
TGTGCCAGCAGCCAAGGCGGGGACGAGCAGTACTTC